Listed below are T cell receptor beta chains from one sample, sequenced in a study of beta chain features in type 1 diabetes. Some clones are missing from TCRdb's copy, which holds only in-frame ones; the method was immunoSEQ multiplex PCR. The sample records around 260,000 clones, 20% being singletons. The sequenced material came from naive CD4+ T cells from blood. The source of these receptors is a woman between 35 and 50 years old with type 1 diabetes. Each CDR3 is given with its conserved first and last residue. D genes are given only for firm matches. The size of a clone is reported for some rows only, either as once, few or many, or as a class for expanded clones.

d_gene: TRBD1
abundance: .
v_gene: TRBV27
j_gene: TRBJ1-2
CDR3aa: CASNLPSRGGLYGYTF
CDR3nt: TGTGCCAGCAACCTTCCTTCCCGAGGGGGCCTCTATGGCTACACCTTC

d_gene: TRBD1
abundance: once
v_gene: TRBV2
j_gene: TRBJ1-2
CDR3aa: CASSMRQGESYTF
CDR3nt: TGTGCCAGCAGTATGCGACAGGGGGAGAGCTACACCTTC

d_gene: TRBD2
abundance: .
v_gene: TRBV4-3
j_gene: TRBJ2-3
CDR3aa: CASSQDERTSGVMWADTQYF
CDR3nt: TGCGCCAGCAGCCAAGATGAAAGGACTAGCGGGGTAATGTGGGCAGATACGCAGTATTTT

d_gene: TRBD2
abundance: .
v_gene: TRBV7-3
j_gene: TRBJ2-7
CDR3aa: CASSVIAGASYEQYF
CDR3nt: TGTGCCAGCAGCGTTATAGCGGGGGCCTCATACGAGCAGTACTTC

d_gene: TRBD1
abundance: .
v_gene: TRBV19
j_gene: TRBJ1-4
CDR3aa: CASRFSGQLNEKLFF
CDR3nt: TGTGCCAGTAGGTTCTCGGGACAGCTCAATGAAAAACTGTTTTTT

d_gene: TRBD1
abundance: .
v_gene: TRBV7-2
j_gene: TRBJ1-2
CDR3aa: CASSSGTGQLNYGYTF
CDR3nt: TGTGCCAGCAGCTCCGGGACAGGGCAACTCAACTATGGCTACACCTTC

d_gene: TRBD2
abundance: .
v_gene: TRBV2
j_gene: TRBJ2-7
CDR3aa: CASSSYGLADEQYF
CDR3nt: TGTGCCAGCAGTTCTTATGGACTAGCGGACGAGCAGTACTTC

d_gene: .
abundance: .
v_gene: TRBV28
j_gene: TRBJ2-7
CDR3aa: CASSGRLEGEQYF
CDR3nt: TGTGCCAGCAGCGGGCGCCTAGAGGGCGAGCAGTACTTC

d_gene: TRBD2
abundance: few
v_gene: TRBV5-6
j_gene: TRBJ2-7
CDR3aa: CASSLAPSGVSYEQYF
CDR3nt: TGTGCCAGCAGCTTGGCGCCTAGCGGGGTCTCCTACGAGCAGTACTTC

d_gene: .
abundance: .
v_gene: TRBV28
j_gene: TRBJ2-5
CDR3aa: CASSTPPLETQYF
CDR3nt: TGTGCCAGCAGTACACCCCCTCTAGAGACCCAGTACTTC

d_gene: .
abundance: few
v_gene: TRBV23-1
j_gene: TRBJ1-5
CDR3aa: CASSHLTTGNQPQHF
CDR3nt: TGCGCCAGCAGTCATTTGACAACGGGCAATCAGCCCCAGCATTTT

d_gene: .
abundance: .
v_gene: TRBV6-5
j_gene: TRBJ2-3
CDR3aa: CASSYSRHDTQYF
CDR3nt: TGTGCCAGCAGTTACTCCAGGCATGATACGCAGTATTTT

d_gene: .
abundance: .
v_gene: TRBV7-8
j_gene: TRBJ2-5
CDR3aa: CASSPSFGTGHQETQYF
CDR3nt: TGTGCCAGCAGCCCCTCCTTTGGAACGGGTCACCAAGAGACCCAGTACTTC

d_gene: TRBD1
abundance: .
v_gene: TRBV18
j_gene: TRBJ2-1
CDR3aa: CASSRETGDEQFF
CDR3nt: TGTGCCAGCTCACGAGAAACAGGGGATGAGCAGTTCTTC

d_gene: .
abundance: .
v_gene: TRBV7-6
j_gene: TRBJ1-5
CDR3aa: CASSLTGDQPQHF
CDR3nt: TGTGCCAGCAGCTTGACAGGAGACCAGCCCCAGCATTTT

d_gene: TRBD2
abundance: few
v_gene: TRBV5-4
j_gene: TRBJ2-1
CDR3aa: CASSSGTSGSNEQFF
CDR3nt: TGTGCCAGCAGCTCTGGGACTAGCGGGAGCAATGAGCAGTTCTTC

d_gene: .
abundance: few
v_gene: TRBV15
j_gene: TRBJ1-5
CDR3aa: CATSREVLLGTHPNQPQHF
CDR3nt: TGTGCCACCAGCAGAGAGGTTTTGTTGGGGACTCACCCCAATCAGCCCCAGCATTTT

d_gene: .
abundance: .
v_gene: TRBV9
j_gene: TRBJ2-7
CDR3aa: CASSGRGDEQYF
CDR3nt: TGTGCCAGCAGCGGCAGGGGGGATGAGCAGTACTTC

d_gene: TRBD2
abundance: .
v_gene: TRBV18
j_gene: TRBJ2-1
CDR3aa: CASSPGLAGPYNEQFF
CDR3nt: TGTGCCAGCTCCCCGGGACTAGCGGGCCCCTACAATGAGCAGTTCTTC

d_gene: .
abundance: .
v_gene: TRBV4-1
j_gene: TRBJ1-2
CDR3aa: CASSQPGADYGYTF
CDR3nt: TGCGCCAGCAGCCAGCCGGGAGCTGACTATGGCTACACCTTC

d_gene: TRBD1
abundance: few
v_gene: TRBV27
j_gene: TRBJ2-7
CDR3aa: CASSPAGTGIGYEQYF
CDR3nt: TGTGCCAGCAGTCCTGCCGGGACAGGTATCGGCTACGAGCAGTACTTC

d_gene: TRBD1
abundance: .
v_gene: TRBV4-3
j_gene: TRBJ2-3
CDR3aa: CASSQVDRDGTQYF
CDR3nt: TGCGCCAGCAGCCAAGTCGACAGGGACGGTACGCAGTATTTT

d_gene: .
abundance: .
v_gene: TRBV7-2
j_gene: TRBJ2-1
CDR3aa: CASSLLGQSIHFF
CDR3nt: TGTGCCAGCAGCCTTCTAGGACAGTCAATCCATTTCTTC

d_gene: .
abundance: few
v_gene: TRBV9
j_gene: TRBJ2-3
CDR3aa: CARPFGGSTDTQYF
CDR3nt: TGTGCCAGACCGTTTGGGGGGAGCACAGATACGCAGTATTTT

d_gene: .
abundance: few
v_gene: TRBV28
j_gene: TRBJ2-7
CDR3aa: CASKLPEEEQYF
CDR3nt: TGTGCCAGCAAACTCCCGGAGGAGGAGCAGTACTTC

d_gene: .
abundance: few
v_gene: TRBV5-6
j_gene: TRBJ2-7
CDR3aa: CASSPLGLGGEQYF
CDR3nt: TGTGCCAGCAGCCCGCTGGGGCTCGGGGGCGAGCAGTACTTC

d_gene: .
abundance: few
v_gene: TRBV30
j_gene: TRBJ2-7
CDR3aa: CAWSRPGLSPFEQYF
CDR3nt: TGTGCCTGGAGCCGGCCGGGACTGTCTCCCTTTGAGCAGTACTTC

d_gene: .
abundance: .
v_gene: TRBV18
j_gene: TRBJ1-1
CDR3aa: CASSPPSGTEAFF
CDR3nt: TGTGCCAGCTCACCACCCTCGGGCACTGAAGCTTTCTTT

d_gene: TRBD2
abundance: .
v_gene: TRBV9
j_gene: TRBJ2-2
CDR3aa: CASSVLAGVNTGELFF
CDR3nt: TGTGCCAGCAGCGTACTAGCGGGAGTTAACACCGGGGAGCTGTTTTTT

d_gene: .
abundance: .
v_gene: TRBV4-1
j_gene: TRBJ2-5
CDR3aa: CASSQPPRTPIETQYF
CDR3nt: TGCGCCAGCAGCCAACCCCCCCGGACACCAATAGAGACCCAGTACTTC

d_gene: TRBD2
abundance: once
v_gene: TRBV7-2
j_gene: TRBJ2-3
CDR3aa: CASSFLGTSGRIDTQYF
CDR3nt: TGTGCCAGCAGCTTCCTAGGGACTAGCGGGAGGATAGATACGCAGTATTTT

d_gene: .
abundance: once
v_gene: TRBV5-1
j_gene: TRBJ1-2
CDR3aa: CASSYRETNYGYTF
CDR3nt: TGCGCCAGCAGTTACAGGGAGACTAACTATGGCTACACCTTC

d_gene: TRBD1
abundance: few
v_gene: TRBV29-1
j_gene: TRBJ2-7
CDR3aa: CSARTGYYEQYF
CDR3nt: TGCAGCGCCCGGACAGGGTACTACGAGCAGTACTTC

d_gene: TRBD1
abundance: .
v_gene: TRBV5-1
j_gene: TRBJ2-6
CDR3aa: CASRAGGSGANVLTF
CDR3nt: TGCGCCAGCAGGGCAGGGGGATCTGGGGCCAACGTCCTGACTTTC

d_gene: .
abundance: .
v_gene: TRBV18
j_gene: TRBJ1-3
CDR3aa: CASSPSARDIYF
CDR3nt: TGTGCCAGCTCACCCTCCGCGAGGGACATATATTTT

d_gene: TRBD2
abundance: few
v_gene: TRBV2
j_gene: TRBJ2-1
CDR3aa: CASSTSGSGNEQFF
CDR3nt: TGTGCCAGCAGTACTAGCGGGAGCGGGAATGAGCAGTTCTTC

d_gene: .
abundance: .
v_gene: TRBV30
j_gene: TRBJ2-3
CDR3aa: CAWGTPDTQYF
CDR3nt: TGTGCCTGGGGGACTCCAGATACGCAGTATTTT

d_gene: .
abundance: few
v_gene: TRBV4-3
j_gene: TRBJ2-2
CDR3aa: CASSVQGPANTGELFF
CDR3nt: TGCGCCAGCAGCGTACAGGGTCCGGCGAACACCGGGGAGCTGTTTTTT

d_gene: TRBD2
abundance: few
v_gene: TRBV7-2
j_gene: TRBJ2-1
CDR3aa: CASRYLAAMTNEQFF
CDR3nt: TGTGCCAGCAGGTACCTAGCGGCCATGACCAATGAGCAGTTCTTC

d_gene: .
abundance: .
v_gene: TRBV6-5
j_gene: TRBJ1-5
CDR3aa: CASRLTGSNQPQHF
CDR3nt: TGTGCCAGCAGATTGACAGGATCCAATCAGCCCCAGCATTTT

d_gene: .
abundance: few
v_gene: TRBV9
j_gene: TRBJ1-1
CDR3aa: CASGRETNTEAFF
CDR3nt: TGTGCCAGTGGTCGGGAGACCAACACTGAAGCTTTCTTT

d_gene: TRBD1
abundance: .
v_gene: TRBV7-3
j_gene: TRBJ2-2
CDR3aa: CASSPKTGGVELFF
CDR3nt: TGTGCCAGCAGCCCTAAAACAGGGGGCGTGGAGCTGTTTTTT

d_gene: .
abundance: .
v_gene: TRBV5-4
j_gene: TRBJ2-1
CDR3aa: CASSSSSAGQQFF
CDR3nt: TGTGCCAGCAGCTCCTCCAGTGCGGGACAGCAGTTCTTC

d_gene: TRBD1
abundance: few
v_gene: TRBV4-3
j_gene: TRBJ2-7
CDR3aa: CASSQEYQGAARVQYF
CDR3nt: TGCGCCAGCAGCCAAGAATACCAGGGGGCCGCGAGGGTGCAGTACTTC

d_gene: .
abundance: few
v_gene: TRBV28
j_gene: TRBJ2-7
CDR3aa: CASSSGAGAHPYEQYF
CDR3nt: TGTGCCAGCAGTTCTGGGGCGGGGGCCCACCCATACGAGCAGTACTTC

d_gene: TRBD2
abundance: .
v_gene: TRBV7-9
j_gene: TRBJ2-7
CDR3aa: CASSSPSGAYEQYF
CDR3nt: TGTGCCAGCAGCTCACCTAGCGGAGCCTACGAGCAGTACTTC

d_gene: TRBD2
abundance: few
v_gene: TRBV28
j_gene: TRBJ2-1
CDR3aa: CASSFRQGRGGYNEQFF
CDR3nt: TGTGCCAGCAGTTTCCGGCAGGGTCGCGGGGGCTACAATGAGCAGTTCTTC

d_gene: TRBD2
abundance: few
v_gene: TRBV5-1
j_gene: TRBJ2-3
CDR3aa: CASSPGGSEDTQYF
CDR3nt: TGCGCCAGCAGCCCCGGGGGGAGCGAGGATACGCAGTATTTT

d_gene: .
abundance: .
v_gene: TRBV11-3
j_gene: TRBJ2-1
CDR3aa: CASSHRELVGEQFF
CDR3nt: TGTGCCAGCAGCCACAGGGAGCTAGTCGGTGAGCAGTTCTTC

d_gene: .
abundance: few
v_gene: TRBV29-1
j_gene: TRBJ2-7
CDR3aa: CSVEGQGTYEQYF
CDR3nt: TGCAGCGTTGAAGGGCAGGGTACCTACGAGCAGTACTTC